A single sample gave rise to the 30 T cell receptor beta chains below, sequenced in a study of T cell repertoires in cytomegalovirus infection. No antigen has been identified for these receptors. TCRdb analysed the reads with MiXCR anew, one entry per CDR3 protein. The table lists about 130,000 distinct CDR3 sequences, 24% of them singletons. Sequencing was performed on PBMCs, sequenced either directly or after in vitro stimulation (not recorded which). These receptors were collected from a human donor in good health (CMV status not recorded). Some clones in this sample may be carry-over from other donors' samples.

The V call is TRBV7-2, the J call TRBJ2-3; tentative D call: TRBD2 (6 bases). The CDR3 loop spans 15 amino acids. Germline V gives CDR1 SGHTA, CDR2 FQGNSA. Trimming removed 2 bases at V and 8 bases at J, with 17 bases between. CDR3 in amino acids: CASSLSWRGQTTQYF. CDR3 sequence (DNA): TGTGCCAGCAGCTTATCGTGGCGGGGCCAGACTACGCAGTATTTT.

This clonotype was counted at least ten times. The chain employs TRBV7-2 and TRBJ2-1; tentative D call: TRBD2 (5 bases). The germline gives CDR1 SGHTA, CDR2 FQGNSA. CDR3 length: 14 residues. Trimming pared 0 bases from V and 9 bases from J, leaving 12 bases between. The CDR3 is CASSLATRASEQFF. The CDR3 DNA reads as TGTGCCAGCAGCTTAGCCACTAGGGCCAGTGAGCAGTTCTTC.

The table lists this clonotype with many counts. CDR3 in amino acids: CASSPAGSETQYF. The DNA for the CDR3 is TGTGCCAGCTCACCCGCAGGGAGCGAGACCCAGTACTTC. The chain carries TRBV18 and TRBJ2-5, with D perhaps assigned TRBD1 or TRBD2 (5 bases each). Deletions cut 3 bases from V and 5 bases from J, with 10 bases between. CDR3 length equals 13 residues. Looked up from germline, CDR1 is KGHSH and CDR2 is LQKENI.

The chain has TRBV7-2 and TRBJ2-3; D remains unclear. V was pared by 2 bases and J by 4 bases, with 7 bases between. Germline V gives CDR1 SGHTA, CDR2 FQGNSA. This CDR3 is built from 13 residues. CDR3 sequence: CASSLTVADTQYF. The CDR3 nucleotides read TGTGCCAGCAGCTTAACCGTCGCAGATACGCAGTATTTT.

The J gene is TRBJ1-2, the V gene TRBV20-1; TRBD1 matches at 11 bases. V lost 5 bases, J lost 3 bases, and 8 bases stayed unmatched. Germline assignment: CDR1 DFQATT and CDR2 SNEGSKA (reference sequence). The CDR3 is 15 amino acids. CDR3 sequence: CSAQRDRGGYYGYTF. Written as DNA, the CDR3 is TGCAGTGCTCAACGGGACAGGGGGGGGTACTATGGCTACACCTTC.

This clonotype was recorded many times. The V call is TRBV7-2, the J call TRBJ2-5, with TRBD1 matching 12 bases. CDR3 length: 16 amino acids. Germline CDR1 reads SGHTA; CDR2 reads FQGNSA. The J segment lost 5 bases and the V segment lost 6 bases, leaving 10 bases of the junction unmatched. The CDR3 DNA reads TGTGCCAGCAGTTCCCGGGACAGGGGGCGTGGGGAGACCCAGTACTTC. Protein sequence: CASSSRDRGRGETQYF.

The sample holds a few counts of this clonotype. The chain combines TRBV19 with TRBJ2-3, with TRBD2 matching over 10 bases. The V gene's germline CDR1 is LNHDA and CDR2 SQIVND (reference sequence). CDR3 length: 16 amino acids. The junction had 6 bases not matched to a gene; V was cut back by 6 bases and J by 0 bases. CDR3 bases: TGTGCCAGTAGCACCGGGACTAGCGTTAGCACAGATACGCAGTATTTT. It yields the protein CASSTGTSVSTDTQYF.

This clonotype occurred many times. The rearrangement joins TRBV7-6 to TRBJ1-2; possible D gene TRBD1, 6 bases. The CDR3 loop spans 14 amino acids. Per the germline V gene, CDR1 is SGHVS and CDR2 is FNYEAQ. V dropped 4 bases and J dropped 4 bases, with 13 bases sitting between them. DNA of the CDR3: TGTGCCAGCAGCTCGACGGACAGAATCTATGGCTACACCTTC. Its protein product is CASSSTDRIYGYTF.

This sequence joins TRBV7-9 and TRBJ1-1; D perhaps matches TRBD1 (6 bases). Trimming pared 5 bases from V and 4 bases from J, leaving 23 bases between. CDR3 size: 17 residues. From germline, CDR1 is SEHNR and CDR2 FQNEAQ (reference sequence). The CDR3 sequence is CASSTSRQVPGGTEAFF. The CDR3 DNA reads TGTGCCAGCAGCACGAGTAGACAGGTGCCCGGGGGCACTGAAGCTTTCTTT.

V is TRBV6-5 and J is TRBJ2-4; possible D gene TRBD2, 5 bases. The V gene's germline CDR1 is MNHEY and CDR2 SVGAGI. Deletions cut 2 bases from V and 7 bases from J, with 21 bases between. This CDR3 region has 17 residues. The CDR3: CASSYGSLTGGGNIQYF. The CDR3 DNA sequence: TGTGCCAGCAGTTACGGATCTCTTACGGGCGGCGGGAACATTCAGTACTTC.

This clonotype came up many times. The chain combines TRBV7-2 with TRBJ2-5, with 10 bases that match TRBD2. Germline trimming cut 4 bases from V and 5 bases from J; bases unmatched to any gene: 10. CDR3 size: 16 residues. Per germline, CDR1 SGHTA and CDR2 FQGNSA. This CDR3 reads CASSSNLAGDWETQYF. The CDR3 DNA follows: TGTGCCAGCAGCTCAAACCTAGCGGGAGACTGGGAGACCCAGTACTTC.

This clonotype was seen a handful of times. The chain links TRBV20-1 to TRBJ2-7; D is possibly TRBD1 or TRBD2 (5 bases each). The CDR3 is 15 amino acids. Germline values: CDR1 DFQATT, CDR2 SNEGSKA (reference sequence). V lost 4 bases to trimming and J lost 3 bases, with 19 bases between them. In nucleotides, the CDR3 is TGCAGTGCTAAAAATCCCGGGACCTTCAGCTACGAGCAGTACTTC. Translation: CSAKNPGTFSYEQYF.

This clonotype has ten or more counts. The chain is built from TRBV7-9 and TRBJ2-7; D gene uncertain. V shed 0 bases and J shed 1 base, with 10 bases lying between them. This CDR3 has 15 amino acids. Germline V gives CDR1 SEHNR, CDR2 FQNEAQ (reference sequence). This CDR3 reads CASSLAGSPSYEQYF. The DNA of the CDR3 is TGTGCCAGCAGCTTAGCGGGTTCACCATCCTACGAGCAGTACTTC.

CDR3 sequence (DNA): TGTGCCAGCATCTTACCCCTCTACGAGCAGTACTTC. Its translation is CASILPLYEQYF. The rearrangement links TRBV2 to TRBJ2-7; no reliable D call. From germline, CDR1 is SNHLY and CDR2 FYNNEI. Deletions cut 7 bases from V and 3 bases from J, with 10 bases between. The CDR3 consists of 12 residues.

The CDR3 region is CASSLINHNREETQYF. CDR3 bases: TGTGCCAGCAGCCTAATCAACCACAACAGAGAAGAGACCCAGTACTTC. J is TRBJ2-5 and V is TRBV7-8; D unclear. The CDR3 extends over 16 amino acids. Germline V CDR1 and CDR2: SGHVS, FQNEAQ. V gave up 5 bases and J gave up 3 bases, with 19 bases separating them.

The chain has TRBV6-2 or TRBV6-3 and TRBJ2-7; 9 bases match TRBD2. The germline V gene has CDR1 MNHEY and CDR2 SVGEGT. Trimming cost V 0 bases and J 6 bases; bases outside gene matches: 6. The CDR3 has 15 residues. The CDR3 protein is CASSYSGGRAREQYV. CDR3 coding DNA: TGTGCCAGCAGTTACTCTGGCGGGAGGGCCCGCGAGCAGTACGTC.

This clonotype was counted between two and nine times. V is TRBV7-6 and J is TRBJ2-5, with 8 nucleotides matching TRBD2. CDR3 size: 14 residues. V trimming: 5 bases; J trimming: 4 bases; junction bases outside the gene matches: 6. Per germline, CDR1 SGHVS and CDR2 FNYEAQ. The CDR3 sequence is CASSTGLAGETQYF. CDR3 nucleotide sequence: TGTGCCAGCAGCACCGGGCTAGCGGGAGAGACCCAGTACTTC.

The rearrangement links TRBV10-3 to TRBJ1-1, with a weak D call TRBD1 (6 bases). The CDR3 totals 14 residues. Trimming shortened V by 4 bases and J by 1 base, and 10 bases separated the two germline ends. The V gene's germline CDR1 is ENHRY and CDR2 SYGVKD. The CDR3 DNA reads TGTGCCATCAGTGCTTTAGGGGGGAACACTGAAGCTTTCTTT. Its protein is CAISALGGNTEAFF.

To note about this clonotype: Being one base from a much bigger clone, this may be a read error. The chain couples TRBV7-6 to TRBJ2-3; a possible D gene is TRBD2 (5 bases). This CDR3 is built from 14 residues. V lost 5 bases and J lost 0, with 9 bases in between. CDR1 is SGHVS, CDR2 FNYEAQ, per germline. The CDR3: CASSQAESTDTQYF. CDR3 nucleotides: TGTGCCAGCAGCCAAGCGGAGAGCACAGATACGCAGTATTTT.

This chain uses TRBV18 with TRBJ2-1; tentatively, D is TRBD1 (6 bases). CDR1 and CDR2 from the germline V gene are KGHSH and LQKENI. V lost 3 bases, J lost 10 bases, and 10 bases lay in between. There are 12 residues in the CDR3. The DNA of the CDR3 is TGTGCCAGCTCACCCGACAGGTGGGAGCAGTTCTTC. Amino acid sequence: CASSPDRWEQFF.

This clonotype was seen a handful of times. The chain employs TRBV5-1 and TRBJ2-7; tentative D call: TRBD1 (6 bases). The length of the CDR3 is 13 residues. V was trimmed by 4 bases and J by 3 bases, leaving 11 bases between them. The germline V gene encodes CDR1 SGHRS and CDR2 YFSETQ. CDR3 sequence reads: CASSPTGDYEQYV. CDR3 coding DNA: TGCGCCAGCAGCCCGACAGGTGACTACGAGCAGTACGTC.

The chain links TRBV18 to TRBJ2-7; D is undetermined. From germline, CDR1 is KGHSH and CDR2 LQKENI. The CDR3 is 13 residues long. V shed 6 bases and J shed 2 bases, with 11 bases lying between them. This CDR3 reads CASSRVQTYEQYV. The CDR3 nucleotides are TGTGCCAGCTCTCGAGTACAGACCTACGAGCAGTACGTC.

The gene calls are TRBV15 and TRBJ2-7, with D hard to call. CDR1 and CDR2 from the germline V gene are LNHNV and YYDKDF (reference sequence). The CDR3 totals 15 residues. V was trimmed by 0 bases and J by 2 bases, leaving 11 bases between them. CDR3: CATSRDQPTAYEQYF. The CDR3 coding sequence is TGTGCCACCAGCAGAGATCAGCCAACCGCCTACGAGCAGTACTTC.

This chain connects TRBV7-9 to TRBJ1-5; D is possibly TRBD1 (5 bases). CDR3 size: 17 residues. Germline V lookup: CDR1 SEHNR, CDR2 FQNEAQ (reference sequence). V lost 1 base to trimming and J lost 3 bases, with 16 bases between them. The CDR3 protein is CASSLVADTQSNQPQHF. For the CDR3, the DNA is TGTGCCAGCAGCTTAGTGGCGGACACCCAATCCAATCAGCCCCAGCATTTT. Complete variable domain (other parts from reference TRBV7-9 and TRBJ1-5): DTGVSQNPRHKITKRGQNVTFRCDPISEHNRLYWYRQTLGQGPEFLTYFQNEAQLEKSRLLSDRFSAERPKGSFSTLEIQRTEQGDSAMYLCASSLVADTQSNQPQHFGDGTRLSIL.

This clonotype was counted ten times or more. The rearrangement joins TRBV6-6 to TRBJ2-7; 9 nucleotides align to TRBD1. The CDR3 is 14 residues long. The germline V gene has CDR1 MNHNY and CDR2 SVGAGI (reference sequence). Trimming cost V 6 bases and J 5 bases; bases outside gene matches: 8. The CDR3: CASRYGTGKDEQYV. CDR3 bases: TGTGCCAGCAGGTATGGGACAGGGAAGGACGAGCAGTACGTC.

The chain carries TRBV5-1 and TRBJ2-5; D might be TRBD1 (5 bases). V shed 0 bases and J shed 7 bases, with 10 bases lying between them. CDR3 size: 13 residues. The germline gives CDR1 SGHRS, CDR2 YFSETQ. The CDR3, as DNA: TGCGCCAGCAGCTTGGACAGGACGGGGACCCAGTACTTC. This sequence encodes CASSLDRTGTQYF.

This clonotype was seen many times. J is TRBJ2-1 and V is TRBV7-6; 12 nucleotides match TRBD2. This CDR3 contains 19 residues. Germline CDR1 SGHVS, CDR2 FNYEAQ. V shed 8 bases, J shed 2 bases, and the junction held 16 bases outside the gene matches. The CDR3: CASASRWTSGKVAYNEQFF. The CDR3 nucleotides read TGTGCCAGCGCATCCCGTTGGACTAGCGGGAAAGTCGCCTACAATGAGCAGTTCTTC.

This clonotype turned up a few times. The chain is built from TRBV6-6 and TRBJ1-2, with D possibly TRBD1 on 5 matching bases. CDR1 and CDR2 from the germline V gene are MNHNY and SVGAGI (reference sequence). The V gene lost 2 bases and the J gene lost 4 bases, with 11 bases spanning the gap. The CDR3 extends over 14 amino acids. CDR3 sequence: CASSYTTETYGYTF. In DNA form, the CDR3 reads TGTGCCAGCAGTTACACGACAGAGACCTATGGCTACACCTTC.

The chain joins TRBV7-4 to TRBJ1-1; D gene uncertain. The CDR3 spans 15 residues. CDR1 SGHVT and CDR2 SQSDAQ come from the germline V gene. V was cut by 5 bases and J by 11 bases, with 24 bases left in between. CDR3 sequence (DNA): TGTGCCAGCAGCGTGCCTCAACGCGAGCTGGGATGGGCTTTCTTT. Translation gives CASSVPQRELGWAFF.

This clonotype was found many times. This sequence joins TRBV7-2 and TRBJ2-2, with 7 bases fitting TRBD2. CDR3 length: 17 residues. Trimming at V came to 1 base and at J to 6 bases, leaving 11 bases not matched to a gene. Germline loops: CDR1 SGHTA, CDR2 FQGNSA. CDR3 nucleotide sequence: TGTGCCAGCAGCTTAGGTCGGGAGGCGGCTGGGTCCGGGGAGCTGTTTTTT. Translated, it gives CASSLGREAAGSGELFF.